These 27 T cell receptor beta chains came from one sample sequenced in a study of T-cell memory formation after mild COVID-19. TCRdb processed the 5' RACE reads anew with MiXCR; each CDR3 protein has one entry. The data hold fewer than 500,000 distinct CDR3 sequences, with more than 20% observed a single time. The specimen was PBMCs or a T cell subset sorted from them (not recorded which). These receptors were obtained from an adult woman who had mild COVID-19 (a few samples of this study predate the infection). Cell type and time point are not known.

This clonotype was observed a handful of times. The chain has TRBV10-3 and TRBJ2-3, with unresolved D. CDR1 is ENHRY, CDR2 SYGVKD, per germline. The germline V and J ends were trimmed by 0 bases and 1 base, with 8 bases remaining between them. This CDR3 comprises 15 residues. The CDR3 loop reads CAISESDRGTDTQYF. CDR3 DNA: TGTGCCATCAGTGAGTCGGACCGCGGCACAGATACGCAGTATTTT.

The chain uses TRBV4-1 and TRBJ2-7; TRBD1 matches at 8 bases. The CDR3 contains 14 residues. Germline V CDR1 and CDR2: MGHRA, YSYEKL. The ends lost 3 bases at V and 10 bases at J; junction bases unmatched: 11. For the CDR3, the DNA is TGCGCCAGCAGCCAGGAGGGACAGGTCCCGTATCAGTACTTC. Protein: CASSQEGQVPYQYF.

This clonotype was seen ten or more times. The gene calls are TRBV10-3 and TRBJ2-7; TRBD1 matches at 7 bases. Germline-derived CDR1 and CDR2 are ENHRY and SYGVKD. V was clipped by 4 bases and J by 2 bases; unmatched bases: 11. The CDR3 is 16 amino acids. CDR3 DNA sequence: TGTGCCATCAGTGGGGGAAGACAGGGATTCACCTACGAGCAGTACTTC. Its protein is CAISGGRQGFTYEQYF.

This clonotype was recorded a few times. The chain carries TRBV5-4 and TRBJ2-3; 7 bases match TRBD1. V trimming: 2 bases; J trimming: 1 base; junction bases outside the gene matches: 4. The CDR3 spans 15 residues. The germline CDR1 and CDR2 sequences are SGHNT and YYREEE (reference sequence). This CDR3 reads CASSFKGAGTDTQYF. The CDR3 DNA is TGTGCCAGCAGCTTCAAGGGGGCAGGCACAGATACGCAGTATTTT. The whole variable domain, remainder taken from reference TRBV5-4 and TRBJ2-3, is ETGVTQSPTHLIKTRGQQVTLRCSSQSGHNTVSWYQQALGQGPQFIFQYYREEENGRGNFPPRFSGLQFPNYSSELNVNALELDDSALYLCASSFKGAGTDTQYFGPGTRLTVL.

CDR3 sequence (DNA): TGCAGTGCTAGACTACTAGCGGGAGACGGAAACGGGGAGCTGTTTTTT. Translating gives CSARLLAGDGNGELFF. V and J are TRBV20-1 and TRBJ2-2, with 11 bases aligning to TRBD2. The CDR3 extends over 16 amino acids. The V gene's germline CDR1 is DFQATT and CDR2 SNEGSKA (reference sequence). V lost 2 bases to trimming and J lost 7 bases; unmatched junction nucleotides: 9.

The CDR3 DNA reads TGTGCCAGCAGTGAGGAACAGGGGCTTAGCGAGCAGTACTTC. Translated, it gives CASSEEQGLSEQYF. The chain uses TRBV2 and TRBJ2-7, with 7 bases identical to TRBD1. With V trimmed by 3 bases and J by 6 bases, 8 bases remained unmatched. This CDR3 is built from 14 residues. Germline V CDR1 and CDR2: SNHLY, FYNNEI.

The chain joins TRBV30 to TRBJ2-3; D call uncertain. Per germline, CDR1 GTSNPN and CDR2 SVGIG (reference sequence). The CDR3 loop spans 12 amino acids. V gave up 2 bases and J gave up 4 bases, with 7 bases separating them. For the CDR3, the DNA is TGTGCCTGGAGTAGGACCGCAGATACGCAGTATTTT. This gives the protein CAWSRTADTQYF. The whole variable domain, remainder taken from reference TRBV30 and TRBJ2-3, is SQTIHQWPATLVQPVGSPLSLECTVEGTSNPNLYWYRQAAGRGLQLLFYSVGIGQISSEVPQNLSASRPQDRQFILSSKKLLLSDSGFYLCAWSRTADTQYFGPGTRLTVL.

The sample holds a few counts of this clonotype. V and J are TRBV7-2 and TRBJ2-2, with D maybe TRBD2 (6 bases). The V gene lost 6 bases and the J gene lost 1 base, with 15 bases spanning the gap. Germline-derived CDR1 and CDR2 are SGHTA and FQGNSA. The CDR3 loop spans 16 amino acids. The CDR3 region has the DNA TGTGCCAGCAGAACGTCCGGGGGATGGAACACCGGGGAGCTGTTTTTT. It is translated as CASRTSGGWNTGELFF.

In its sample, this clonotype was seen a few times. The chain employs TRBV3-1 and TRBJ2-5; 7 positions agree with TRBD2. CDR1 and CDR2 from the germline V gene are LGHDT and YNNKEL (reference sequence). This CDR3 region has 16 residues. Losses at the gene ends were 7 bases for V and 2 bases for J; bases not matched to a gene: 13. This CDR3 reads CASTSGFGGTQETQYF. The DNA for the CDR3 is TGTGCCAGCACCTCGGGATTCGGGGGGACTCAAGAGACCCAGTACTTC.

This clonotype occurred once. This chain links TRBV20-1 with TRBJ1-2; D gene uncertain. The germline gives CDR1 DFQATT, CDR2 SNEGSKA (reference sequence). This CDR3 has 12 amino acids. V was pared by 7 bases and J by 0 bases, with 9 bases between. DNA of the CDR3: TGCAGTGTAGGCCCAACTAACTATGGCTACACCTTC. This translates into CSVGPTNYGYTF.

The chain is built from TRBV5-5 and TRBJ2-7, with 9 bases fitting TRBD1. The CDR3 has 13 amino acids. Germline loops: CDR1 SGHKS, CDR2 YYEKEE (reference sequence). The junction had 3 bases not matched to a gene; V was cut back by 7 bases and J by 1 base. CDR3 in amino acids: CASDRGFSYEQYF. In nucleotides, the CDR3 is TGTGCCAGCGACAGGGGGTTTTCCTACGAGCAGTACTTC.

This clonotype was observed a handful of times. The J gene is TRBJ2-1, the V gene TRBV6-6; D not certain. From germline, CDR1 is MNHNY and CDR2 SVGAGI (reference sequence). The CDR3 covers 12 residues. V was pared by 2 bases and J by 3 bases, with 2 bases between. CDR3 sequence reads: CASSYNYNEQFF. The CDR3 DNA reads TGTGCCAGCAGTTACAACTACAATGAGCAGTTCTTC.

This sequence joins TRBV12-3 or TRBV12-4 and TRBJ2-2; 8 bases are shared with TRBD1. This CDR3 has 16 residues. The V segment lost 3 bases and the J segment 8 bases; nucleotides outside the gene matches: 11. The DNA of the CDR3 is TGTGCCAGCAGTTTTTCAGGGGGCGGCGCTTTGGGGGAGCTGTTTTTT. Its translation: CASSFSGGGALGELFF.

The chain joins TRBV4-1 to TRBJ2-7; 8 bases align to TRBD1. The CDR3 consists of 18 residues. The J segment lost 0 bases and the V segment lost 0 bases, leaving 10 bases of the junction unmatched. Germline V gene sequence: CDR1 MGHRA, CDR2 YSYEKL. CDR3: CASSQDSTGAIDSYEQYF. CDR3 bases: TGCGCCAGCAGCCAAGATTCGACAGGGGCCATCGACTCCTACGAGCAGTACTTC.

This clonotype showed up just a few times. CDR3 residues: CASSQDREREDNQETQYF. The CDR3 nucleotides are TGCGCCAGCAGCCAAGATAGGGAGCGGGAGGACAACCAAGAGACCCAGTACTTC. The genes are TRBV4-3 and TRBJ2-5; TRBD2 agrees at 9 bases. V lost 0 bases, J lost 0 bases, and 8 bases stayed unmatched. CDR1 and CDR2 from the germline V gene are LGHNA and YSLEER. CDR3 length equals 18 residues.

The rearrangement uses TRBV5-5 and TRBJ1-1, with 9 bases fitting TRBD1. In germline, CDR1 is SGHKS, CDR2 YYEKEE (reference sequence). J lost 5 bases, V lost 2 bases, and 7 bases had no gene match. The CDR3 is 15 residues long. CDR3 DNA: TGTGCCAGCAGCTTAGCCGGGACAGGGTATACTGAAGCTTTCTTT. This encodes CASSLAGTGYTEAFF.

This clonotype has just a few counts. This rearrangement joins TRBV30 to TRBJ2-5; 16 positions agree with TRBD2. Germline CDR1 reads GTSNPN; CDR2 reads SVGIG (reference sequence). CDR3 length: 15 amino acids. Trimming took 0 bases from V and 5 from J; bases not matched to a gene: 0. The CDR3: CAWSVGLAGGETQYF. CDR3 DNA sequence: TGTGCCTGGAGTGTGGGACTAGCGGGAGGGGAGACCCAGTACTTC.

The gene calls are TRBV2 and TRBJ2-6, with 7 positions matching TRBD2. The germline V gene has CDR1 SNHLY and CDR2 FYNNEI. V was clipped by 0 bases and J by 4 bases; unmatched bases: 3. The CDR3 is made up of 16 amino acids. The CDR3 is CASSEARGSGANVLTF. The CDR3 DNA reads TGTGCCAGCAGTGAAGCGCGGGGGTCCGGGGCCAACGTCCTGACTTTC. The full variable domain, its missing parts supplied by reference TRBV2 and TRBJ2-6, is EPEVTQTPSHQVTQMGQEVILRCVPISNHLYFYWYRQILGQKVEFLVSFYNNEISEKSEIFDDQFSVERPDGSNFTLKIRSTKLEDSAMYFCASSEARGSGANVLTFGAGSRLTVL.

The gene calls are TRBV7-2 and TRBJ2-1, with no clear D. The germline V gene has CDR1 SGHTA and CDR2 FQGNSA. V shed 6 bases and J shed 5 bases, with 11 bases lying between them. This CDR3 is built from 13 residues. CDR3 residues: CASRENLNNEQFF. CDR3 nucleotide sequence: TGTGCCAGCAGGGAAAATCTCAACAATGAGCAGTTCTTC.

This chain uses TRBV20-1 with TRBJ2-3; D gene ambiguous. Germline-derived CDR1 and CDR2 are DFQATT and SNEGSKA (reference sequence). CDR3 length equals 13 residues. The CDR3 nucleotides read TGCAGGCCAGTTCAGCTGCGCACAGATACGCAGTATTTT. Its translation is CRPVQLRTDTQYF.

The chain carries TRBV4-2 and TRBJ1-1; D might be TRBD1 (5 bases). Germline V gene data show CDR1 as LGHNA and CDR2 as YNFKEQ. Deletions cut 1 base from V and 5 bases from J, with 17 bases between. The CDR3 contains 16 residues. The DNA for the CDR3 is TGTGCCAGCAGCCAAGGATGGAACGGGACTCAGACTGAAGCTTTCTTT. Protein sequence: CASSQGWNGTQTEAFF.

Points on this clonotype: Germline and junction disagree at one end, which may indicate a read error. V usage is TRBV7-9 and J usage is TRBJ2-3; no clear D. Germline lookup yields CDR1 SEHNR and CDR2 FQNEAQ (reference sequence). The CDR3 is 13 amino acids. This CDR3 reads CASSYGTPYALNF. The CDR3 DNA reads TGTGCCAGCAGCTACGGAACCCCCTACGCACTAAATTTT.

This clonotype was detected only a few times. The chain combines TRBV6-6 with TRBJ1-4, with D unresolved. CDR1 is MNHNY, CDR2 SVGAGI, per germline (reference sequence). The V gene lost 0 bases and the J gene lost 3 bases, with 14 bases spanning the gap. This CDR3 is built from 17 residues. CDR3 in DNA: TGTGCCAGCAGTTACTCAGGACCGACCTTATCTAATGAAAAACTGTTTTTT. It translates to CASSYSGPTLSNEKLFF.

This clonotype was observed a few times. This chain connects TRBV27 to TRBJ2-1; no definite D call. The CDR3 extends over 14 amino acids. Trimming left V 4 bases short and J 3 bases short, with 10 bases between. CDR1 is MNHEY and CDR2 is SMNVEV in the germline V gene (reference sequence). The CDR3: CASSSAGRYNEQFF. The CDR3 nucleotides are TGTGCCAGCAGTTCGGCAGGCCGCTACAATGAGCAGTTCTTC.

This rearrangement joins TRBV7-9 to TRBJ1-4; 10 bases are shared with TRBD1. Germline loops: CDR1 SEHNR, CDR2 FQNEAQ (reference sequence). J gave up 13 bases and V 5 bases, and 10 bases lay outside the gene matches. The CDR3 totals 14 residues. The CDR3 loop is CASSLDGTGDRLFF. The DNA for the CDR3 is TGTGCCAGCAGCCTAGATGGGACAGGGGATCGACTGTTTTTT.

The genes are TRBV7-9 and TRBJ1-2; D is perhaps TRBD1 (5 bases). CDR3 length: 14 amino acids. Looked up from germline, CDR1 is SEHNR and CDR2 is FQNEAQ (reference sequence). Deletions cut 3 bases from V and 3 bases from J, with 11 bases between. The CDR3 DNA reads TGTGCCAGCAGCTTCCCTCGGGGCGACTATGGCTACACCTTC. This sequence encodes CASSFPRGDYGYTF.

V gene TRBV27 combines with J gene TRBJ2-2; no clear D. This CDR3 has 12 amino acids. Trimming took 5 bases from V and 7 from J, leaving 8 bases between them. Looked up from germline, CDR1 is MNHEY and CDR2 is SMNVEV (reference sequence). The CDR3 region has the DNA TGTGCCAGCAGTCCCCTACTCGGGGAGCTGTTTTTT. This codes for CASSPLLGELFF.